The clone carrying this T cell receptor (beta chain) was seen only once. This entry comes from a study of blood T cell repertoires in COVID-19. Study in general: Researchers got acute and convalescent COVID-19 samples from the United States, Italy and Spain. From T cells, B-cell-depleted T cells, or PBMCs came the material, which was cDNA or gDNA.

In the authors' workflow: From reference gene primer amplification, estimates of nucleated cell counts were derived. Clones were read by immunoSEQ multiplex PCR, and TCRdb kept only the in-frame ones, dropping some. V, J and clone size are taken as reported in that table, and D and trimming were inferred from the DNA itself. The repertoire holds about 80,000 clones, around 89% seen once, with approximately 6.8% in the top ten. CDR3 length equals 15 residues. J gave up 2 bases and V 4 bases, and 4 bases lay outside the gene matches. Germline lookup yields CDR1 SGHRS and CDR2 YFSETQ. This clonotype was obtained from a woman aged 80 or older with acute or convalescent COVID-19. The genes are TRBV5-1 and TRBJ2-5; 11 bases agree with TRBD1. The sequenced material came from peripheral blood. CDR3 region: CASSRTGGSQETQYF. CDR3 sequence (DNA): TGCGCCAGCAGCCGGACAGGGGGCTCACAAGAGACCCAGTACTTC.